This T cell receptor beta chain was observed in a study of shared clonotypes between healthy human individuals. Only in-frame clones appear in the TCRdb table, and some are missing; sequencing was by immunoSEQ multiplex PCR. The profile covers around 2,000,000 clones, with about 95% appearing a single time and about 1.1% taken by the ten largest. Only CD45RO-negative cells positively selected for CCR7 counted as naive CD8 cells, so terminally differentiated effector memory CD45RA+ cells were excluded. From germline, CDR1 is SNHLY and CDR2 FYNNEI. There are 16 residues in the CDR3. The V gene lost 0 bases and the J gene lost 1 base, with 11 bases spanning the gap.

The sequencing input was naive CD8+ T cells sorted from blood. The sequence derives from a young man in good health. The chain uses TRBV2 and TRBJ2-3; the D gene is possibly TRBD2 (5 bases). In DNA, the CDR3 is TGTGCCAGCAGTGAAGCGGCCAGGAGGCGCACAGATACGCAGTATTTT. Translation gives CASSEAARRRTDTQYF. Full variable domain (remainder filled in from reference TRBV2 and TRBJ2-3): EPEVTQTPSHQVTQMGQEVILRCVPISNHLYFYWYRQILGQKVEFLVSFYNNEISEKSEIFDDQFSVERPDGSNFTLKIRSTKLEDSAMYFCASSEAARRRTDTQYFGPGTRLTVL.